Listed here are 14 T cell receptor beta chains from one sample, sequenced in a study of breast tumors, draining lymph nodes, adjacent tissues. MiXCR, run by TCRdb on the multiplex PCR reads, gives a single entry per CDR3 protein. Among over 60,000 distinct CDR3 sequences listed, around two fifths were seen once. The source material was breast tumor tissue. Receptors originate from a female donor with breast cancer. Some clones in this sample may be carry-over from other donors' samples.

The gene calls are TRBV15 and TRBJ2-2; D may be TRBD2 (6 bases). The CDR3 is 14 amino acids. Germline lookup yields CDR1 LNHNV and CDR2 YYDKDF (reference sequence). V lost 3 bases and J lost 6, with 11 bases in between. CDR3 in amino acids: CATSSGSQSGELFF. CDR3 DNA sequence: TGTGCCACCAGCAGCGGGAGTCAATCCGGGGAGCTGTTTTTT.

This clonotype was seen repeatedly, ten times or more. The V call is TRBV3-1, the J call TRBJ2-3, with D perhaps matching TRBD2 (8 bases). Germline values: CDR1 LGHDT, CDR2 YNNKEL (reference sequence). Between the trimmed V and J ends, which lost 4 bases and 6 bases, there was a span of 14 bases. The CDR3 runs to 14 residues. CDR3 bases: TGTGCCAGCAGCCCTACGGGAGGGGGCGATACGCAGTATTTT. This codes for CASSPTGGGDTQYF.

The chain links TRBV12-3 or TRBV12-4 to TRBJ2-7; D is perhaps TRBD1 (5 bases). The CDR3 is 13 amino acids. Trimming removed 3 bases from V and 2 bases from J, with 8 bases in between. The CDR3 loop is CASSFGQAYEQYF. As DNA, the CDR3 is TGTGCCAGCAGTTTCGGACAAGCCTACGAGCAGTACTTC.

This clonotype was seen ten or more times. This chain connects TRBV9 to TRBJ2-2, with 9 bases fitting TRBD2. This CDR3 has 16 residues. The germline V gene encodes CDR1 SGDLS and CDR2 YYNGEE. J gave up 1 base and V 2 bases, and 3 bases lay outside the gene matches. CDR3 DNA sequence: TGTGCCAGCAGCGTCACTAGCGGGCGGAACACCGGGGAGCTGTTTTTT. It specifies CASSVTSGRNTGELFF.

This clonotype was found many times. The rearrangement joins TRBV5-1 to TRBJ2-5, with D tentatively TRBD2 (6 bases). V was pared by 3 bases and J by 4 bases, with 13 bases between. The CDR3 contains 14 residues. Germline loops: CDR1 SGHRS, CDR2 YFSETQ. The CDR3 spells CASSSAAGGETQYF. The CDR3 bases are TGCGCCAGCAGCTCGGCAGCCGGGGGAGAGACCCAGTACTTC.

Remarks on this clonotype: Germline is not matched at one junction end, which may reflect a read error. The DNA for the CDR3 is TGCGGTGCTAGAGGTTCAGGGGGCGGCTACACCTTC. It specifies CGARGSGGGYTF. The chain couples TRBV20-1 to TRBJ1-2; the match to TRBD1 covers 8 bases. The CDR3 covers 12 residues. The germline V gene encodes CDR1 DFQATT and CDR2 SNEGSKA (reference sequence).

A note on this clonotype: Just one base apart from a much larger clone, this may be a read error. V and J are TRBV28 and TRBJ2-1, with 12 nucleotides matching TRBD2. Germline V gives CDR1 MDHEN, CDR2 SYDVKM. This CDR3 has 15 amino acids. V shed 5 bases, J shed 9 bases, and the junction held 8 bases outside the gene matches. CDR3 sequence reads: CASSEASGGASEQFF. The DNA for the CDR3 is TGTGCCAGCAGTGAAGCTAGCGGGGGGGCCAGTGAGCAGTTCTTC.

A word on this clonotype: Germline is not matched at one junction end, which may reflect a read error. This rearrangement joins TRBV5-1 to TRBJ2-2; 8 bases match TRBD1. Germline CDR1 and CDR2: SGHRS and YFSETQ. The CDR3 runs to 17 residues. The CDR3 bases are TGCGCCAGCAGGGACGGACAGGGCTGTGCGAACACCGGGGAGCTGCTTTTT. Protein: CASRDGQGCANTGELLF.

This clonotype was observed at least ten times. The chain couples TRBV7-8 to TRBJ2-1; TRBD2 agrees at 7 bases. Germline lookup yields CDR1 SGHVS and CDR2 FQNEAQ. V lost 5 bases to trimming and J lost 8 bases; unmatched junction nucleotides: 12. This CDR3 comprises 15 residues. CDR3 nucleotide sequence: TGTGCCAGCAGCCGTGGGACTACCCGATCCGATGAGCAGTTCTTC. Translation gives CASSRGTTRSDEQFF.

This clonotype was picked up many times. The rearrangement uses TRBV20-1 and TRBJ2-7; 9 bases are a match to TRBD2. V lost 0 bases and J lost 3; bases outside the gene matches: 6. The CDR3 has 15 amino acids. The V gene's germline CDR1 is DFQATT and CDR2 SNEGSKA (reference sequence). CDR3 nucleotides: TGCAGTGCTAGAGATCAGGCGGGGGGGCTCTACGAGCAGTACTTC. This encodes CSARDQAGGLYEQYF.

In this sample, this clonotype turned up a few times. A clone one base away is much larger, so this may be a read error. This rearrangement joins TRBV20-1 to TRBJ2-3; 10 nucleotides agree with TRBD2. The germline CDR1 and CDR2 sequences are DFQATT and SNEGSKA (reference sequence). The CDR3 covers 17 residues. V lost 1 base and J lost 0; bases outside the gene matches: 7. The CDR3 loop reads CSARVASGSPSTDTQYF. CDR3 nucleotides: TGCAGTGCTAGAGTCGCTAGCGGGAGCCCCAGCACAGATACGCAGTATTTT.

On this clonotype itself: This CDR3 fails to terminate in the conserved phenylalanine or tryptophan, so it likely reflects a read error. The DNA is omitted, as the CDR3 cannot be located on it reliably, and the CDR3 follows TCRdb's listing. This chain uses TRBV2 with TRBJ1-2; TRBD1 is the table's D call, not checked against the DNA. CDR1 and CDR2 (germline): SNHLY, FYNNEI. The CDR3 spans 12 amino acids, including both terminal residues. This CDR3 reads CASSDNVSTGAL.

This clonotype was counted many times. The chain joins TRBV27 to TRBJ2-2; D may match TRBD1 or TRBD2 (5 bases each). The length of the CDR3 is 15 residues. The V and J ends lost 5 bases and 3 bases respectively, with 13 bases between them. The V gene's germline CDR1 is MNHEY and CDR2 SMNVEV (reference sequence). CDR3 loop: CASSRGVMDTGELFF. The CDR3 nucleotides read TGTGCCAGCAGTAGAGGGGTTATGGACACCGGGGAGCTGTTTTTT.

This clonotype appeared many times. The genes are TRBV7-6 and TRBJ2-7, with D perhaps given as TRBD1 or TRBD2 (7 bases each). CDR1 SGHVS and CDR2 FNYEAQ come from the germline V gene. The V and J ends lost 1 base and 5 bases respectively, with 15 bases between them. This CDR3 comprises 15 residues. Written as DNA, the CDR3 is TGTGCCAGCAGCTTAGGCGGGGGACAGAGCAACGAGCAGTACTTC. Its protein product is CASSLGGGQSNEQYF.